This T cell receptor beta chain was found in a study of T cell responses to AZD1222 COVID-19 vaccine. Study conclusions and caveats: Vaccination with two AZD1222 doses was followed by a rise in Spike-specific TCR breadth and depth. No day 14 peak samples; only post-peak repertoires were characterized. Clonal diversity was possibly underestimated, and the donors were mostly white British, with more females. The span of vaccine-associated CD4 TCRs extended across spike, with dominance at 160-218 and 743-854.

Of note for this clone: The antigen remains undetermined.

TCRdb's table, derived via immunoSEQ multiplex PCR, lists solely in-frame clones and lacks some. The top ten clones hold around 20% of a sample with more than 95,000 clones, over 70% of them seen once. The CDR3 has 12 residues. CDR1 is SGHAT, CDR2 FQNNGV, per germline. With 8 bases removed from V and 1 base from J, the gap between germline ends came to 5 bases. The rearrangement joins TRBV11-2 to TRBJ2-2; no firm D call. The sequenced sample was peripheral blood, obtained on day 0 of AZD1222 vaccination. This sequence originates from an adult in good health. The CDR3 DNA reads TGTGCCAGCGGCGGGAACACCGGGGAGCTGTTTTTT. It encodes CASGGNTGELFF.